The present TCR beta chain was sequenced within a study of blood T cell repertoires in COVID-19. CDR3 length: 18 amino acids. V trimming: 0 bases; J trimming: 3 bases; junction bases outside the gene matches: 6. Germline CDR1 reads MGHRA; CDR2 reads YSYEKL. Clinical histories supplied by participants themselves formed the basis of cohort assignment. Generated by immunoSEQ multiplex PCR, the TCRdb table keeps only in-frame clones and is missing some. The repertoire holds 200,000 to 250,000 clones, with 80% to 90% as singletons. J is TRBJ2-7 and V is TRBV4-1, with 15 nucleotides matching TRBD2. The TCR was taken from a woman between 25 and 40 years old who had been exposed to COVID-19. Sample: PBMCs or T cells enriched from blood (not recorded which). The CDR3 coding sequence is TGCGCCAGCAGCCAAGAGAGGACTAGCGGGAGGGGTAACTACGAGCAGTACTTC. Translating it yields CASSQERTSGRGNYEQYF.